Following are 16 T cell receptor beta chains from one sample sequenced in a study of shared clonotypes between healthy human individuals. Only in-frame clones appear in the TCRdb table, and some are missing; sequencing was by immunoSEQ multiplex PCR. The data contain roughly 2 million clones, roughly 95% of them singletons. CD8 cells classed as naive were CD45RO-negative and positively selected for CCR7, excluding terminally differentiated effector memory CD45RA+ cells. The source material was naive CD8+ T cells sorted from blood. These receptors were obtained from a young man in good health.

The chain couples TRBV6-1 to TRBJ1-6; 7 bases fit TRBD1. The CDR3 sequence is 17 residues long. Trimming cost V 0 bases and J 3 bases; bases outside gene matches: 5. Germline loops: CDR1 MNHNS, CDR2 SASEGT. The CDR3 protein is CASSEAIGTVYNSPLHF. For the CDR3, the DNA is TGTGCCAGCAGTGAAGCTATCGGGACAGTCTATAATTCACCCCTCCACTTT.

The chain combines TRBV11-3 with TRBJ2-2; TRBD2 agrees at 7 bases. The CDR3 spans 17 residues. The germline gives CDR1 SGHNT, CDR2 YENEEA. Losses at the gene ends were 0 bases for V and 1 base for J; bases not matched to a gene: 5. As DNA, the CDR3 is TGTGCCAGCAGCTTAGATCGGGACTACCTGAACACCGGGGAGCTGTTTTTT. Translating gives CASSLDRDYLNTGELFF.

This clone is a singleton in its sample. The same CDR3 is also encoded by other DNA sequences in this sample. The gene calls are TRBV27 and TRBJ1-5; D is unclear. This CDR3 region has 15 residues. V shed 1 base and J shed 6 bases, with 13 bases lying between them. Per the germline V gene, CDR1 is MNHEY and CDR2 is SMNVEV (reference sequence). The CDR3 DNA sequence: TGTGCCAGCAGTTTATTGAGTGAGGGAGGTCAGCCCCAGCATTTT. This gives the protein CASSLLSEGGQPQHF.

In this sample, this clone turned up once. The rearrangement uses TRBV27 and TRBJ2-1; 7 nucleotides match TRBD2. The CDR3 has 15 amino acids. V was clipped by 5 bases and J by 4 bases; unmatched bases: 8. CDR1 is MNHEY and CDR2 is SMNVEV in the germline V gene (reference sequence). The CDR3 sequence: CASSPTPGGYNEQFF. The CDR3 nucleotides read TGTGCCAGCAGTCCCACCCCGGGGGGTTACAATGAGCAGTTCTTC.

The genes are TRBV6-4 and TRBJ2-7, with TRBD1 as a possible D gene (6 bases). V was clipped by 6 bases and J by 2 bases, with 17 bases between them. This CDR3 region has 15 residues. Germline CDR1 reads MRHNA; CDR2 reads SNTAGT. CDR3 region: CASSWGRGTTYEQYF. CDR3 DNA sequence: TGTGCCAGCAGCTGGGGAAGGGGGACGACCTACGAGCAGTACTTC.

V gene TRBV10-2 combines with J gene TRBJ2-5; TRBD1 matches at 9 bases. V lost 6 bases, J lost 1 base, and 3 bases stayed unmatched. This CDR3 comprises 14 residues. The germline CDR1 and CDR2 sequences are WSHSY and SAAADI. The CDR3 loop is CASRLTGGQETQYF. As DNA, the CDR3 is TGCGCCAGCAGATTGACAGGGGGCCAAGAGACCCAGTACTTC.

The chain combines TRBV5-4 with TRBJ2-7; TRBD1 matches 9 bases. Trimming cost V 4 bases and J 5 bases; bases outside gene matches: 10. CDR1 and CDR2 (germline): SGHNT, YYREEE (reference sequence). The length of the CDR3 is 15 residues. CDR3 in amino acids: CASSSSGTGLHEQYF. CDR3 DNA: TGTGCCAGCAGCAGCTCCGGGACAGGGCTACACGAGCAGTACTTC.

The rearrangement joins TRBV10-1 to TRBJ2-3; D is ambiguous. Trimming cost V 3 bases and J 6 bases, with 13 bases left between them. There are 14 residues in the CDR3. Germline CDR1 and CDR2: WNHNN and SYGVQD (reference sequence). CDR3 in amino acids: CASSDRRLPDTQYF. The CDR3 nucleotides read TGCGCCAGCAGTGATCGCAGGCTCCCCGATACGCAGTATTTT.

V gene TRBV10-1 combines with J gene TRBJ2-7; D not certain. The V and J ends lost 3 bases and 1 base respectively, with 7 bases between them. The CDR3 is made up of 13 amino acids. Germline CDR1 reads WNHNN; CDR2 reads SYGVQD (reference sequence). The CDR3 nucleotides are TGCGCCAGCAGTGACGATGCGTCCTACGAGCAGTACTTC. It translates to CASSDDASYEQYF.

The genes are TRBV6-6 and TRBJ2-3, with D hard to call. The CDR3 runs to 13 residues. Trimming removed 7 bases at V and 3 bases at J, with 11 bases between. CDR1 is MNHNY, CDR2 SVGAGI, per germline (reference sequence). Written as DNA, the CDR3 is TGTGCCAGCACCCCAGGCTATACAGATACGCAGTATTTT. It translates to CASTPGYTDTQYF.

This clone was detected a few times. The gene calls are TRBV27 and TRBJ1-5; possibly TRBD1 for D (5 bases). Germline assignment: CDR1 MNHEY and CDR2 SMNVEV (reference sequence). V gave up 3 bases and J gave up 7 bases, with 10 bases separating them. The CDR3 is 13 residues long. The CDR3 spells CASSFLGVQPQHF. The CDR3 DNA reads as TGTGCCAGCAGTTTTTTAGGGGTACAGCCCCAGCATTTT.

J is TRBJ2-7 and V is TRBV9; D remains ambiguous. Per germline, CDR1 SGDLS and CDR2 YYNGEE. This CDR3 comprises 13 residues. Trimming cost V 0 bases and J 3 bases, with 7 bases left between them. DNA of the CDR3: TGTGCCAGCAGCGTAGAAATGGGCTACGAGCAGTACTTC. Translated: CASSVEMGYEQYF. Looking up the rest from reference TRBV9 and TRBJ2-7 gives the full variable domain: DSGVTQTPKHLITATGQRVTLRCSPRSGDLSVYWYQQSLDQGLQFLIQYYNGEERAKGNILERFSAQQFPDLHSELNLSSLELGDSALYFCASSVEMGYEQYFGPGTRLTVT.

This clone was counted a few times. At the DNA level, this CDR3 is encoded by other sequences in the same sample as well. The CDR3 nucleotides read TGTGCCAGCAGCTTAGATAGCTCACCCCTCCACTTT. It encodes CASSLDSSPLHF. The chain recombines TRBV7-9 with TRBJ1-6, with D hard to call. Germline-derived CDR1 and CDR2 are SEHNR and FQNEAQ (reference sequence). Trimming took off 1 base at V and 10 bases at J, with 5 bases between the two ends. The CDR3 is 12 amino acids.

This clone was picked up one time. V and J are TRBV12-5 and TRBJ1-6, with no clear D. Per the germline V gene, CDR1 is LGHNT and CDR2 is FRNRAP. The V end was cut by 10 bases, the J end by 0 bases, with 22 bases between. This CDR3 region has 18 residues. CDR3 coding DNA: TGTGCTACCAACCCGGACTCCCTCAAAAGCTCCTATAATTCACCCCTCCACTTT. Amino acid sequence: CATNPDSLKSSYNSPLHF.

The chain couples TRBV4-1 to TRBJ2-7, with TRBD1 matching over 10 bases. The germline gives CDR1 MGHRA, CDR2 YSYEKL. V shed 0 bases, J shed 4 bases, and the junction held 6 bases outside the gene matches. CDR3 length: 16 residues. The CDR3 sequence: CASSQDRGQGMYEQYF. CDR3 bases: TGCGCCAGCAGCCAAGATCGGGGACAGGGGATGTACGAGCAGTACTTC.

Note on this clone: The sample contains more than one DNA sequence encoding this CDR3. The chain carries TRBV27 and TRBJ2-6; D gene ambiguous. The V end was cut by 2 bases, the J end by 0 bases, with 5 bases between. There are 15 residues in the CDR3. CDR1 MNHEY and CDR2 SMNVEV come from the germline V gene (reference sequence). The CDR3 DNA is TGTGCCAGCAGTTTAGCTGGCTCTGGGGCCAACGTCCTGACTTTC. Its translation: CASSLAGSGANVLTF.